The 24 T cell receptor beta chains given below trace back to one sample, sequenced in a study of blood T cell repertoires in COVID-19. Clones were sequenced by immunoSEQ multiplex PCR, and TCRdb holds only the in-frame ones, with some missing. Here the sample spans about 200,000 clones, just under 90% being singletons. Sequenced input: peripheral blood. These TCRs come from a man in his sixties who had recovered from COVID-19.

The chain combines TRBV5-1 with TRBJ1-2; no clear D gene. The V end was cut by 2 bases, the J end by 2 bases, with 7 bases between. Per the germline V gene, CDR1 is SGHRS and CDR2 is YFSETQ. The CDR3 has 13 residues. The CDR3 protein is CASSLSTNYGYTF. The CDR3 DNA is TGCGCCAGCAGCTTAAGTACAAACTATGGCTACACCTTC.

The rearrangement uses TRBV19 and TRBJ2-5; a weak D match, TRBD1 (6 bases). Trimming pared 3 bases from V and 5 bases from J, leaving 10 bases between. From germline, CDR1 is LNHDA and CDR2 SQIVND (reference sequence). This CDR3 has 13 amino acids. The CDR3: CASSITGFETQYF. The CDR3 DNA sequence: TGTGCCAGTAGTATCACAGGGTTCGAGACCCAGTACTTC.

The J gene is TRBJ1-2, the V gene TRBV3-1 (or the pseudogene TRBV3-2); 8 nucleotides agree with TRBD1. The CDR3 contains 14 residues. V trimming: 4 bases; J trimming: 8 bases; junction bases outside the gene matches: 9. Germline V lookup: CDR1 LGHDT, CDR2 YNNKEL (reference sequence). CDR3 bases: TGTGCCAGCAGCCTCCCGGACAGGGTTGGCGGCTACACCTTC. It translates to CASSLPDRVGGYTF.

The chain is built from TRBV5-4 and TRBJ2-3; D gene ambiguous. Trimming removed 1 base at V and 1 base at J, with 4 bases between. Per the germline V gene, CDR1 is SGHNT and CDR2 is YYREEE (reference sequence). The CDR3 spans 13 residues. The CDR3 coding sequence is TGTGCCAGCAGCTTGTTCGGCACAGATACGCAGTATTTT. It specifies CASSLFGTDTQYF. The whole variable domain, remainder taken from reference TRBV5-4 and TRBJ2-3, is ETGVTQSPTHLIKTRGQQVTLRCSSQSGHNTVSWYQQALGQGPQFIFQYYREEENGRGNFPPRFSGLQFPNYSSELNVNALELDDSALYLCASSLFGTDTQYFGPGTRLTVL.

V is TRBV11-2 and J is TRBJ2-1; 7 bases align to TRBD2. Trimming took 4 bases from V and 3 from J; bases not matched to a gene: 12. There are 17 residues in the CDR3. Germline CDR1 SGHAT, CDR2 FQNNGV. The CDR3 region is CASSSGGAGAIYNEQFF. DNA for the CDR3: TGTGCCAGCAGCTCCGGCGGGGCGGGAGCCATCTACAATGAGCAGTTCTTC. Based on the CDR3 plus reference TRBV11-2 and TRBJ2-1, the full variable domain is EAGVAQSPRYKIIEKRQSVAFWCNPISGHATLYWYQQILGQGPKLLIQFQNNGVVDDSQLPKDRFSAERLKGVDSTLKIQPAKLEDSAVYLCASSSGGAGAIYNEQFFGPGTRLTVL.

This chain connects TRBV15 to TRBJ1-5, with D maybe TRBD1 (6 bases). Germline loops: CDR1 LNHNV, CDR2 YYDKDF (reference sequence). Trimming took off 5 bases at V and 4 bases at J, with 15 bases between the two ends. The CDR3 consists of 15 residues. CDR3 in amino acids: CATSPGRGANQPQHF. The DNA of the CDR3 is TGTGCCACCAGCCCTGGCCGGGGGGCTAATCAGCCCCAGCATTTT.

This rearrangement joins TRBV5-1 to TRBJ1-2; D might be TRBD1 (5 bases). Deletions cut 5 bases from V and 6 bases from J, with 14 bases between. In germline, CDR1 is SGHRS, CDR2 YFSETQ. The CDR3 contains 13 residues. CDR3 sequence (DNA): TGCGCCAGCAGAGTCGGAGGGACGAATGGCTACACCTTC. Translation: CASRVGGTNGYTF.

V gene TRBV14 combines with J gene TRBJ2-1; D may be TRBD2 (5 bases). Trimming removed 0 bases at V and 3 bases at J, with 15 bases between. Germline-derived CDR1 and CDR2 are SGHDN and FVKESK. The CDR3 consists of 17 residues. The CDR3 protein is CASSQEGGRKHYNEQFF. DNA of the CDR3: TGTGCCAGCAGCCAAGAAGGAGGCAGGAAGCACTACAATGAGCAGTTCTTC.

This clone has just one count. The chain joins TRBV2 to TRBJ1-3; D not resolved. CDR3 length: 14 amino acids. The ends were cut back, 4 bases at V and 0 bases at J, with 7 bases in the middle. Germline loops: CDR1 SNHLY, CDR2 FYNNEI. The CDR3 DNA sequence: TGTGCCAGCAGTGGAGCAGCCTCTGGAAACACCATATATTTT. It encodes CASSGAASGNTIYF. Combining the CDR3 with reference TRBV2 and TRBJ1-3 gives the whole variable domain EPEVTQTPSHQVTQMGQEVILRCVPISNHLYFYWYRQILGQKVEFLVSFYNNEISEKSEIFDDQFSVERPDGSNFTLKIRSTKLEDSAMYFCASSGAASGNTIYFGEGSWLTVV.

V is TRBV5-1 and J is TRBJ2-7, with TRBD1 as a possible D gene (5 bases). Trimming stripped 1 base from V and 6 bases from J, with 8 bases between. The CDR3 contains 12 residues. The V gene's germline CDR1 is SGHRS and CDR2 YFSETQ. The CDR3, as DNA: TGCGCCAGCAGCTTGAGCAGGGTCGAGCAGTACTTC. Amino acids: CASSLSRVEQYF.

This clone appeared a single time. The chain has TRBV27 and TRBJ1-4; the D gene is possibly TRBD1 (6 bases). This CDR3 region has 15 residues. The V end was cut by 2 bases, the J end by 2 bases, with 9 bases between. CDR1 and CDR2 from the germline V gene are MNHEY and SMNVEV (reference sequence). For the CDR3, the DNA is TGTGCCAGCAGTTTAATTCAGGGGACTAATGAAAAACTGTTTTTT. This translates into CASSLIQGTNEKLFF.

J is TRBJ1-4 and V is TRBV27, with TRBD1 identical over 7 bases. V shed 5 bases and J 5 bases; nucleotides not matched to a gene: 8. The germline CDR1 and CDR2 sequences are MNHEY and SMNVEV (reference sequence). CDR3 length equals 15 residues. CDR3 protein: CASSVRGEFNEKLFF. DNA of the CDR3: TGTGCCAGCAGTGTCAGGGGGGAGTTCAATGAAAAACTGTTTTTT. Using reference TRBV27 and TRBJ1-4 for the parts outside the CDR3, the full variable domain is EAQVTQNPRYLITVTGKKLTVTCSQNMNHEYMSWYRQDPGLGLRQIYYSMNVEVTDKGDVPEGYKVSRKEKRNFPLILESPSPNQTSLYFCASSVRGEFNEKLFFGSGTQLSVL.

V is TRBV18 and J is TRBJ2-5, with 8 bases that match TRBD2. This CDR3 is built from 14 residues. The germline V gene encodes CDR1 KGHSH and CDR2 LQKENI. The J segment lost 3 bases and the V segment lost 7 bases, leaving 7 bases of the junction unmatched. Here the CDR3 reads CASFLRRGEETQYF. DNA for the CDR3: TGTGCCAGCTTCTTACGGCGGGGGGAAGAGACCCAGTACTTC.

The J gene is TRBJ2-7, the V gene TRBV5-4; 8 bases line up with TRBD2. V gave up 3 bases and J gave up 3 bases; unmatched junction bases: 5. This CDR3 has 14 amino acids. From germline, CDR1 is SGHNT and CDR2 YYREEE (reference sequence). In nucleotides, the CDR3 is TGTGCCAGCAGCTCCGGGACTAGTCTCTACGAGCAGTACTTC. This encodes CASSSGTSLYEQYF. The whole variable domain, remainder taken from reference TRBV5-4 and TRBJ2-7, is ETGVTQSPTHLIKTRGQQVTLRCSSQSGHNTVSWYQQALGQGPQFIFQYYREEENGRGNFPPRFSGLQFPNYSSELNVNALELDDSALYLCASSSGTSLYEQYFGPGTRLTVT.

The chain links TRBV6-5 to TRBJ2-7, with D possibly matching TRBD2 (5 bases). The CDR3 runs 12 residues. The V end lost 5 bases, the J end lost 7 bases, and 12 bases lay between the germline ends. From germline, CDR1 is MNHEY and CDR2 SVGAGI. The CDR3 DNA is TGTGCCAGCAGTCCGGGCCGGGGAGAGCAGTACTTC. Its translation: CASSPGRGEQYF.

This clone was recorded a few times. The chain couples TRBV5-4 to TRBJ2-7; TRBD2 matches at 7 bases. With V trimmed by 4 bases and J by 5 bases, 9 bases remained unmatched. Germline V gene lookup returns CDR1 SGHNT and CDR2 YYREEE (reference sequence). This CDR3 has 14 amino acids. The CDR3 nucleotides are TGTGCCAGCAGCCCGGGACTGGGGAGGGACGAGCAGTACTTC. Protein product: CASSPGLGRDEQYF.

This clone was seen only once. CDR3 coding DNA: TGTGCCAGCAGCAAAAAGGTACTAGCGGGGCTCAGCTCCTACAATGAGCAGTTCTTC. Translating it yields CASSKKVLAGLSSYNEQFF. The genes are TRBV7-8 and TRBJ2-1, with TRBD2 matching 10 bases. Germline V gene sequence: CDR1 SGHVS, CDR2 FQNEAQ. This CDR3 region has 19 residues. Trimming cost V 5 bases and J 0 bases; bases outside gene matches: 13.

This chain connects TRBV24-1 to TRBJ2-3; 12 nucleotides line up with TRBD2. The CDR3 has 14 residues. Germline CDR1 KGHDR, CDR2 SFDVKD. The CDR3 loop reads CASSGRAPLDTQYF. The CDR3 DNA follows: TGTGCGTCTAGCGGGAGGGCCCCGTTAGATACGCAGTATTTT.

The count of this clone is one. This sequence joins TRBV7-9 and TRBJ1-1; 7 bases match TRBD1. Germline V CDR1 and CDR2: SEHNR, FQNEAQ (reference sequence). V gave up 2 bases and J gave up 8 bases; unmatched junction bases: 2. This CDR3 comprises 12 residues. In nucleotides, the CDR3 is TGTGCCAGCAGCTTAAAACAGGGGGAAGCTTTCTTT. It is translated as CASSLKQGEAFF.

V is TRBV3-1 (or the pseudogene TRBV3-2) and J is TRBJ2-7, with D uncertain. This CDR3 spans 14 amino acids. Germline CDR1 LGHDT, CDR2 YNNKEL (reference sequence). Between the trimmed V and J ends, which lost 1 base and 4 bases, there was a span of 11 bases. The CDR3 spells CASSQVRTAYEQYF. For the CDR3, the DNA is TGTGCCAGCAGCCAAGTACGCACAGCTTACGAGCAGTACTTC.

The chain is built from TRBV7-2 and TRBJ2-1, with 7 bases fitting TRBD1. CDR3 length: 15 amino acids. V lost 1 base and J lost 5; bases outside the gene matches: 5. The germline V gene has CDR1 SGHTA and CDR2 FQGNSA. In nucleotides, the CDR3 is TGTGCCAGCAGCTTAGGACTGGGGACAGACAATGAGCAGTTCTTC. It yields the protein CASSLGLGTDNEQFF.

The chain recombines TRBV7-2 with TRBJ1-6; a possible D gene is TRBD1 (5 bases). CDR1 is SGHTA, CDR2 FQGNSA, per germline. CDR3 length: 14 amino acids. V lost 4 bases and J lost 6, with 10 bases in between. This CDR3 reads CASSSGGFNSPLHF. As DNA, the CDR3 is TGTGCCAGCAGCTCGGGGGGGTTTAATTCACCCCTCCACTTT.

Comments on this clone: The sample has other DNA sequences that encode this CDR3 too. The gene calls are TRBV3-1 (or the pseudogene TRBV3-2) and TRBJ1-5, with 10 bases matching TRBD1. CDR3 length equals 14 residues. V trimming: 5 bases; J trimming: 4 bases; junction bases outside the gene matches: 2. Germline CDR1 LGHDT, CDR2 YNNKEL (reference sequence). The CDR3: CASSGGQGNQPQHF. The CDR3 nucleotides are TGTGCCAGCAGCGGGGGACAGGGGAATCAGCCCCAGCATTTT.

This chain uses TRBV24-1 with TRBJ2-1; possibly TRBD2 for D (5 bases). The CDR3 is made up of 15 amino acids. Trimming removed 4 bases at V and 0 bases at J, with 9 bases between. The V gene's germline CDR1 is KGHDR and CDR2 SFDVKD. Here the CDR3 reads CATSDHGSSYNEQFF. In nucleotides, the CDR3 is TGTGCCACCAGTGACCATGGGAGCTCCTACAATGAGCAGTTCTTC.